This entry concerns a single TCR beta chain. In the authors' methods: Quantification of nucleated cells was approximated via reference gene primer amplification. Data came from immunoSEQ multiplex PCR; TCRdb stores just in-frame clones and leaves some out. Clone size and V and J calls were adopted from that table, with D and trimming inferred from the DNA. The sample consists of over 65,000 clones, about 81% of them appearing once. This CDR3 has 15 amino acids. Deletions cut 4 bases from V and 0 bases from J, with 10 bases between. CDR1 SGHTA and CDR2 FQGNSA come from the germline V gene. This sample was taken from a study of blood T cell repertoires in COVID-19. Study-wide background: There were acute and convalescent COVID-19 samples, and they came from the United States, Italy and Spain. The analysed material was cDNA or gDNA that came from T cells, B-cell-depleted T cells, or PBMCs.

The rearrangement links TRBV7-2 to TRBJ2-1; no reliable D call. Material: peripheral blood. The TCR comes from a human donor in a cohort sampled during active COVID-19. The CDR3 bases are TGTGCCAGCAGCTCCACCACGAGCTCCTACAATGAGCAGTTCTTC. It codes for CASSSTTSSYNEQFF.